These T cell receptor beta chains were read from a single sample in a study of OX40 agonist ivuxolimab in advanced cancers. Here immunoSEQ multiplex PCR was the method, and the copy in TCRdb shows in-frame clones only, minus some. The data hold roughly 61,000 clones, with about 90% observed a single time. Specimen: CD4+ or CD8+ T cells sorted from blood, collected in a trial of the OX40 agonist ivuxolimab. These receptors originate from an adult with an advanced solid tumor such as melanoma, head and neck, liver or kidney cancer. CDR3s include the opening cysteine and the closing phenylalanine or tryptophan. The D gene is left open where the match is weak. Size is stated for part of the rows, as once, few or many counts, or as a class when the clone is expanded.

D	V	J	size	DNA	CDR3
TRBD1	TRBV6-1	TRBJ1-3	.	TGTGCCAGCACCCTTGCCGGGACAGGGGGAAACACCATATATTTT	CASTLAGTGGNTIYF
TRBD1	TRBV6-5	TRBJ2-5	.	TGTGCCAGCAGTTACAGGGGACAGGAGGAGACCCAGTACTTC	CASSYRGQEETQYF
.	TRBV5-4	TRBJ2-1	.	TGTGCCAGCAGCTTGGCCGGGGCCACCCTCAATGAGCAGTTCTTC	CASSLAGATLNEQFF
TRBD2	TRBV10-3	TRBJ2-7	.	TGTGCCATCAGTGTAGCGGGAGAAAGTTACGAGCAGTACTTC	CAISVAGESYEQYF
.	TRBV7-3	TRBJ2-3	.	TGTGCCAGCAGCTCCCACCTCTCTGGCACAGATACGCAGTATTTT	CASSSHLSGTDTQYF
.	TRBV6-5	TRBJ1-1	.	TGTGCCAGCAGTTCCCCCCGAGGGGACCCTGAAGCTTTCTTT	CASSSPRGDPEAFF
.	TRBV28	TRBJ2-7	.	TGTGCCAGCAGTTTACCAAACTACGAGCAGTACTTC	CASSLPNYEQYF
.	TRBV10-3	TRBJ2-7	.	TGTGCCATCAGTGAGCGCGGGCAGGGTAGCGAGCAGTACTTC	CAISERGQGSEQYF
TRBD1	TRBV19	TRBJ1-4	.	TGTGCCAGTAGTCGAGGACAGGGACGAACTAATGAAAAACTGTTTTTT	CASSRGQGRTNEKLFF
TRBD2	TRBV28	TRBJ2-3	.	TGTGCCAGCAGTTCGACTAGCGGGAGAGGAGATACGCAGTATTTT	CASSSTSGRGDTQYF
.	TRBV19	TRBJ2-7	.	TGTGCCAGTAGTATCCAGACAGGGAGGTACGAGCAGTACTTC	CASSIQTGRYEQYF
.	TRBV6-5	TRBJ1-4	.	TGTGCCAGCAGTTACTCCAGAAGTGAAAAACTGTTTTTT	CASSYSRSEKLFF
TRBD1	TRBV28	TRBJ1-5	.	TGTGCCAGCAGAACACCCGGGACAGGGGTTCAGCCCCAGCATTTT	CASRTPGTGVQPQHF
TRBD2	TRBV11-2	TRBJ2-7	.	TGTGCCAGCAGCCCTCGACTAGCTTCCTACGAGCAGTACTTC	CASSPRLASYEQYF
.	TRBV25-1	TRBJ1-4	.	TGTGCCAGCAGTGCGGATCGAGGGGAACTGTTTTTT	CASSADRGELFF
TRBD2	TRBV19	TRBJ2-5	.	TGTGCCAGTAGTATTGGGCGGCGGGAGGAGACCCAGTACTTC	CASSIGRREETQYF
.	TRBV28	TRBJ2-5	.	TGTGCCAGCAGTGAGACTAGGTTCCAGTACTTC	CASSETRFQYF
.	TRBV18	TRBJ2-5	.	TGTGCCAGCTCACCAGCGGGTAAAGAGACCCAGTACTTC	CASSPAGKETQYF
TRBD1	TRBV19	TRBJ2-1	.	TGTGCCAGTACCACCCACAGGGGACAATCCTACAATGAGCAGTTCTTC	CASTTHRGQSYNEQFF
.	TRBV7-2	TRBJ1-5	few	TGTGCCAGCAGCCTAAGGACGGCCACAGGGCCCCAGCATTTT	CASSLRTATGPQHF
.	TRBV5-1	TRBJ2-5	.	TGCGCCAGCAGTGGGAACGACCCGCTCCAGGAGACCCAGTACTTC	CASSGNDPLQETQYF
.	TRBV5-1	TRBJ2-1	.	TGCGCCAGCAGCCCGGACAGGGAGGGAATCTCCTACAATGAGCAGTTCTTC	CASSPDREGISYNEQFF
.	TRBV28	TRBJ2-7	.	TGTGCCAGCAGTGTTGGGGGTAGATACGAGCAGTACTTC	CASSVGGRYEQYF
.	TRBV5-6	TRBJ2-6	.	TGTGCCAGCAGCTTTTGGGGCTCTGGGGCCAACGTCCTGACTTTC	CASSFWGSGANVLTF
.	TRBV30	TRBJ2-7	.	TGTGCCTGGAACAGGGAAGGAGACGAGCAGTACTTC	CAWNREGDEQYF
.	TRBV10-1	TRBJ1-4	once	TGCGCCAGCAGCGACGGATCAACTAATGAAAAACTGTTTTTT	CASSDGSTNEKLFF
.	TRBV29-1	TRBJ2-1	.	TGCAGCGCCCGCGTCGGGGACCTATACAATGAGCAGTTCTTC	CSARVGDLYNEQFF
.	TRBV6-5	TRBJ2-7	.	TGTGCCAGCAGTGATGGGCAAACCTACGAGCAGTACTTC	CASSDGQTYEQYF
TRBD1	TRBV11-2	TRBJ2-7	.	TGTGCCAGCAGCGTACAGGGGGCGGGCGAGCAGTACTTC	CASSVQGAGEQYF
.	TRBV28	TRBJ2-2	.	TGTGCCAGCAGGCCAGGGGGCGGGAGGTTTAACACCGGGGAGCTGTTTTTT	CASRPGGGRFNTGELFF
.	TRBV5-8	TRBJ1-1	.	TGTGCCAGCAGCTTTACTGGGGGAACTGAAGCTTTCTTT	CASSFTGGTEAFF
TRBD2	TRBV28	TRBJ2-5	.	TGTGCCAGCAGTGCACCGGGACTAGCGGGAGGGCCGGAGCAGTACTTC	CASSAPGLAGGPEQYF
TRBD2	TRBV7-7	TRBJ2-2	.	TGTGCTAGCAGCATAGGGCTAGCGGGTTCCTTCGGTGGGGAGCTGTTTTTT	CASSIGLAGSFGGELFF
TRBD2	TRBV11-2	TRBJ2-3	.	TGTGCCAGCAGCTCCATTAAACTAGCGGGAGGGCCCCATACGCAGTATTTT	CASSSIKLAGGPHTQYF
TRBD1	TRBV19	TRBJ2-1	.	TGTGCCAGTAGCCTCCGGACAGGGAATGAGCAGTTCTTC	CASSLRTGNEQFF
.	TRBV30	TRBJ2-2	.	TGTGCCTGGAGTGTAACCGGGGAGCTGTTTTTT	CAWSVTGELFF
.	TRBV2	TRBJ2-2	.	TGTGCCAGCGAGCGGACAGGGGAGCTGTTTTTT	CASERTGELFF
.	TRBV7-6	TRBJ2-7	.	TGTGCCAGCAGCTTCGGCACCATCTCCTACGAGCAGTACTTC	CASSFGTISYEQYF
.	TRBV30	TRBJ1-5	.	TGTGCCTGGAGTGTACGGTACGATCAGCCCCAGCATTTT	CAWSVRYDQPQHF
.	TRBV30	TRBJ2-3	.	TGTGCCAGACGGGACAGCACAGATACGCAGTATTTT	CARRDSTDTQYF
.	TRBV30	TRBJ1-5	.	TGTGCCTGGAGTCGTCAACAGGGAATTACGCCCCAGCATTTT	CAWSRQQGITPQHF
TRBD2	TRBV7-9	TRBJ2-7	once	TGTGCCAGCAGACCATATAGCGGGAGTCGGTACGAGCAGTACTTC	CASRPYSGSRYEQYF
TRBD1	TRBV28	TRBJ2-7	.	TGTGCCAGCAGTTCCGGGACAGGGGGCTTGGAGCAGTACTTC	CASSSGTGGLEQYF